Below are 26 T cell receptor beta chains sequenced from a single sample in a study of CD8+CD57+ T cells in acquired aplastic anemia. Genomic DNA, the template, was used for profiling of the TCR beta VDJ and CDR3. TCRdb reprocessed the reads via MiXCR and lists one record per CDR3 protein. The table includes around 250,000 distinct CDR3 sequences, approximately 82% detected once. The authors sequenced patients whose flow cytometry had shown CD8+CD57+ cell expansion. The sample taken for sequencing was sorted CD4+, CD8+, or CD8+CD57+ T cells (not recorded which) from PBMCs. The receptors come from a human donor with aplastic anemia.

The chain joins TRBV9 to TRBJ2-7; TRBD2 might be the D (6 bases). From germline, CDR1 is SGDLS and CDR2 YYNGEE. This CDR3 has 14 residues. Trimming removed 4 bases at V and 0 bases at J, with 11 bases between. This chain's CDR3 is CASSFGGFSYEQYF. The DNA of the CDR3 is TGTGCCAGCAGCTTCGGGGGATTCTCCTACGAGCAGTACTTC.

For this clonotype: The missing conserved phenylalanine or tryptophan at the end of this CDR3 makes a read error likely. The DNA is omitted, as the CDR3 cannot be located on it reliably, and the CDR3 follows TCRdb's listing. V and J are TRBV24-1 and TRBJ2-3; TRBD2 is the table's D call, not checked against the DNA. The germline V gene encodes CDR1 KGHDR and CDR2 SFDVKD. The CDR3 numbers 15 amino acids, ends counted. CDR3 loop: CATSVLPGGSTSSSS.

The CDR3 DNA is TGTGCCAGCTCCACTGGGACAGAGCAAGAGACCCAGTACTTC. Protein: CASSTGTEQETQYF. This chain connects TRBV5-6 to TRBJ2-5, with 7 bases lining up with TRBD1. Trimming took 7 bases from V and 2 from J; bases not matched to a gene: 8. Germline CDR1 reads SGHDT; CDR2 reads YYEEEE. The CDR3 extends over 14 amino acids.

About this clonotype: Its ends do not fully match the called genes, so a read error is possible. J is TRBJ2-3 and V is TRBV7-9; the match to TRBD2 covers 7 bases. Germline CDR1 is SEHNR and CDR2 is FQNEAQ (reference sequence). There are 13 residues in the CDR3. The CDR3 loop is CASSDASGSSQFF. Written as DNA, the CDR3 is TGTGCCAGCAGCGACGCTAGCGGAAGTTCGCAGTTCTTT.

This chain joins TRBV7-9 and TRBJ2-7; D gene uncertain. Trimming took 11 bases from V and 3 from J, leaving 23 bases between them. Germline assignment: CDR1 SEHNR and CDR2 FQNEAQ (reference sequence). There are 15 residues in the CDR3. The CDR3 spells CAYGEPEPLLYEQYF. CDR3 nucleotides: TGTGCCTACGGTGAGCCAGAGCCCCTACTCTACGAGCAGTACTTC.

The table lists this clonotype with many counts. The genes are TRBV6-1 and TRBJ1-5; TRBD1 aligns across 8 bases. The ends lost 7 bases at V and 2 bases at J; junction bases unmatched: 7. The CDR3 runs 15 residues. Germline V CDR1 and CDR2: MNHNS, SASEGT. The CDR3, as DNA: TGTGCCAGCACCGGACAGGGTGTAGGCAATCAGCCCCAGCATTTT. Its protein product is CASTGQGVGNQPQHF.

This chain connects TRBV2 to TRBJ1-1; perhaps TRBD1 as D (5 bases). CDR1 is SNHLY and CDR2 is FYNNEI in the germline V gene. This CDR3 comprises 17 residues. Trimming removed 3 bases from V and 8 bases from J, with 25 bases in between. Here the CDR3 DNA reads TGTGCCAGCAGTGATGGGGGGAGACATGAGCAGATCACCGAAGCTTTCTTT. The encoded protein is CASSDGGRHEQITEAFF.

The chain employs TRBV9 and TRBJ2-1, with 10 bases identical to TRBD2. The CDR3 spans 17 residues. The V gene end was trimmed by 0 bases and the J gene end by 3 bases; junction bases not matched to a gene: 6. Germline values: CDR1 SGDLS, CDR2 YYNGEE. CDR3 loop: CASSVEVLAGVYNEQFF. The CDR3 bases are TGTGCCAGCAGCGTAGAGGTCCTAGCGGGAGTCTACAATGAGCAGTTCTTC. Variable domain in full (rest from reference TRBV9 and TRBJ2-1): DSGVTQTPKHLITATGQRVTLRCSPRSGDLSVYWYQQSLDQGLQFLIQYYNGEERAKGNILERFSAQQFPDLHSELNLSSLELGDSALYFCASSVEVLAGVYNEQFFGPGTRLTVL.

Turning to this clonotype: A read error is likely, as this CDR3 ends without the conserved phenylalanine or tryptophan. Here the CDR3 reads CASNRRDLRSGANVLTS. CDR3 nucleotides: TGTGCCAGCAACCGACGGGACCTCCGCTCTGGGGCCAACGTCCTGACTTCC. The chain joins TRBV7-9 to TRBJ2-6; perhaps D is TRBD1 or TRBD2 (5 bases each). This CDR3 is built from 17 residues. The V end was cut by 7 bases, the J end by 0 bases, with 16 bases between. Germline values: CDR1 SEHNR, CDR2 FQNEAQ (reference sequence).

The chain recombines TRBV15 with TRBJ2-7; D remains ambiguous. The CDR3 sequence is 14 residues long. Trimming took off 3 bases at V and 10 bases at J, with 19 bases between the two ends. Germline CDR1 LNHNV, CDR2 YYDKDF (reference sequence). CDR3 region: CATSRGSSQYAQYF. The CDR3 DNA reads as TGTGCCACCAGCAGGGGCTCCAGCCAATACGCCCAGTACTTC.

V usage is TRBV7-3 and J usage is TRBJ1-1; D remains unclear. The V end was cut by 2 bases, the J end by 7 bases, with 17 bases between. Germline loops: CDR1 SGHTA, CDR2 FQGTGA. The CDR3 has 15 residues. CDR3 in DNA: TGTGCCAGCAGCTTAGAGCTAACAAGGCAGTATGAAGCTTTCTTT. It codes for CASSLELTRQYEAFF.

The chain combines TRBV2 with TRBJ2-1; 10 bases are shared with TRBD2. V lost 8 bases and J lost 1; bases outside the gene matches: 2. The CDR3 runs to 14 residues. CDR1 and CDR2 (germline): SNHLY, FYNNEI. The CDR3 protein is CASRTSGSYNEQFF. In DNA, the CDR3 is TGTGCCAGCCGGACTAGCGGATCCTACAATGAGCAGTTCTTC.

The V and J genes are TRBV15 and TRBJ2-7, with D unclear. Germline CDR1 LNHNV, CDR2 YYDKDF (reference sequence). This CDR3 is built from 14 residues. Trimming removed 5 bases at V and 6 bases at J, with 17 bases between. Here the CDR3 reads CATSCPGQACEQYF. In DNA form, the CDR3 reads TGTGCCACCAGCTGCCCGGGCCAAGCCTGCGAGCAGTACTTC.

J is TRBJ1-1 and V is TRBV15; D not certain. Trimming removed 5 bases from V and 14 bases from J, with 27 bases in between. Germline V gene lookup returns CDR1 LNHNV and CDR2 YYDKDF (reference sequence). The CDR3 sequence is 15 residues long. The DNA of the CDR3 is TGTGCCACCAGCTTAGGTATGGAAGAAAACACTGAATACTTCTTT. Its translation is CATSLGMEENTEYFF.

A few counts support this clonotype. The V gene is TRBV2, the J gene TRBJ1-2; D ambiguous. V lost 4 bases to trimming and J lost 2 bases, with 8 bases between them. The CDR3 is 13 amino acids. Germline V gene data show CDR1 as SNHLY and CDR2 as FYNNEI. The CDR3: CASSADRNYGYTF. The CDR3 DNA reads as TGTGCCAGCAGTGCGGACCGAAACTATGGCTACACCTTC.

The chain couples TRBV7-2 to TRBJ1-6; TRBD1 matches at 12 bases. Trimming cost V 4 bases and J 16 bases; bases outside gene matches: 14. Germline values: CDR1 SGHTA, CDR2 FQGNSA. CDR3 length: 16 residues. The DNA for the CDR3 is TGTGCCAGCAGCTCGGGGGGGGGGACAGGGGGCAATAGTCTCCACTTT. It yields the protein CASSSGGGTGGNSLHF.

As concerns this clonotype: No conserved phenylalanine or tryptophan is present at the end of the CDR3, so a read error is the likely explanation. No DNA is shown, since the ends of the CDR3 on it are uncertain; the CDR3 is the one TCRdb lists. The CDR3 region is CARHWARESHYN. V is TRBV7-3 and J is TRBJ2-5; TRBD2, as called in the table, went unchecked against the DNA. 12 amino acids form the CDR3, both terminal residues included. The V gene's germline CDR1 is SGHTA and CDR2 FQGTGA.

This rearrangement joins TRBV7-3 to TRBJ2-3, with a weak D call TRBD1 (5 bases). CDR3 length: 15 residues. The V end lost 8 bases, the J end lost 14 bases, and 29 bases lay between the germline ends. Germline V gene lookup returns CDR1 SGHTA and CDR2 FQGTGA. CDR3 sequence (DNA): TGTGCCAGCTCCGTAGGGGCAAACACCGCCGATACGTGGTATTTT. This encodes CASSVGANTADTWYF.

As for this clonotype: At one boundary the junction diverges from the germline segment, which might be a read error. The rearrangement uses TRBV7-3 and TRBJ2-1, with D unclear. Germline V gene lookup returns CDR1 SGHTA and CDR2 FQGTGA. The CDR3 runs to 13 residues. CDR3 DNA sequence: TGTGCCAGCAGCCCCAAGGCCCGCGATGAGGAGTTCTTC. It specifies CASSPKARDEEFF.

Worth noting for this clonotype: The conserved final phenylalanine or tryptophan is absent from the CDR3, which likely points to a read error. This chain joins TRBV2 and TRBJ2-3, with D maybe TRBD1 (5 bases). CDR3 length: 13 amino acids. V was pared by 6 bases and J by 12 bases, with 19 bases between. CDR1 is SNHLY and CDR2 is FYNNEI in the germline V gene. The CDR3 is CASRDLDTELQYH. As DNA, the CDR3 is TGTGCCAGCAGGGACCTGGACACAGAACTCCAGTATCAT.

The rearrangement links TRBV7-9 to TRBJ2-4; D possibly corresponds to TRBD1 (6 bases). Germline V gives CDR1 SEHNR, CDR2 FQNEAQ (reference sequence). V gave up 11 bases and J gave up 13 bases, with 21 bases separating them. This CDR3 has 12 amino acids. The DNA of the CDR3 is TGTGCCGGCGAGGGAGCTGGGGACACCCAGTACTTC. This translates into CAGEGAGDTQYF. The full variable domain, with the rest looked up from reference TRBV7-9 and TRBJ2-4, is DTGVSQNPRHKITKRGQNVTFRCDPISEHNRLYWYRQTLGQGPEFLTYFQNEAQLEKSRLLSDRFSAERPKGSFSTLEIQRTEQGDSAMYLCAGEGAGDTQYFGAGTRLSVL.

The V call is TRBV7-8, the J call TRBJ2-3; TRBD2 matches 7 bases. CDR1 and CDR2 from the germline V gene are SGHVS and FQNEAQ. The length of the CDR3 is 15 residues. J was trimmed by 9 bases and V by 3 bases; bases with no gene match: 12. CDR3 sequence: CASSLARGSGETQYF. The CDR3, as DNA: TGTGCCAGCAGCTTGGCCCGCGGGAGCGGAGAGACGCAGTATTTT.

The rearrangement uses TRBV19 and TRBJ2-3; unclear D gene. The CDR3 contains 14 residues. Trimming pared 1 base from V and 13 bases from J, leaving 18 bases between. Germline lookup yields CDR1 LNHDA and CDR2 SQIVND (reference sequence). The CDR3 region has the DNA TGTGCCAGTAGTATAGCGAGAGGAGCCTACAATGAGTATTTT. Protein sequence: CASSIARGAYNEYF.

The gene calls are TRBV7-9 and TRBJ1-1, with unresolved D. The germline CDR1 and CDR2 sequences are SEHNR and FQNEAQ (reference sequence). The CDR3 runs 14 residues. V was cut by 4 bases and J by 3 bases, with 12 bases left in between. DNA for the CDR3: TGTGCCAGCAGCTGGGCAGGAGGCGACACTGAAGCTTTCTTT. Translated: CASSWAGGDTEAFF.

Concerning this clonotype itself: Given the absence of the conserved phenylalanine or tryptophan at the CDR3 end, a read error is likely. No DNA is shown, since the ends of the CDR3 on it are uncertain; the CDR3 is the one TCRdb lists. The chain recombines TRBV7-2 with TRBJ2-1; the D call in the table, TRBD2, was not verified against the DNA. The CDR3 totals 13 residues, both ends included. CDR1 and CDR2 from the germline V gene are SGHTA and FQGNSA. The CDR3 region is CASSEAARDYNVH.

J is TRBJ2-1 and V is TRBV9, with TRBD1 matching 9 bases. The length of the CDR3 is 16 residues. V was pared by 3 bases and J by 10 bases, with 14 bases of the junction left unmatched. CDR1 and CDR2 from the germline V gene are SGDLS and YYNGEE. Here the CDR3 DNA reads TGTGCCAGCAGCGAAACCGGGACAGGGAACACTGAAGAGCAGTTCTTC. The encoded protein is CASSETGTGNTEEQFF.